Presented here are 22 T cell receptor beta chains from one specimen sequenced in a study of shared clonotypes between healthy human individuals. Libraries were prepared by immunoSEQ multiplex PCR; TCRdb keeps only in-frame clonotypes and omits some of them. The sample carries 550,000 to 600,000 clones, more than 95% recorded once. Naive-designated CD8 cells lacked CD45RO, were positively enriched for CCR7, and omitted terminally differentiated effector memory CD45RA+ cells. Sequenced sample: naive CD8+ T cells sorted from blood. The receptor source for this set is a man aged 25 to 40 in good health.

The rearrangement links TRBV6-5 to TRBJ2-3; possibly TRBD2 for D (6 bases). Germline V gene lookup returns CDR1 MNHEY and CDR2 SVGAGI. The CDR3 totals 14 residues. V lost 6 bases and J lost 3, with 13 bases in between. CDR3 residues: CASSPSGWTDTQYF. The CDR3 DNA follows: TGTGCCAGCAGCCCCAGCGGGTGGACAGATACGCAGTATTTT.

This chain uses TRBV11-2 with TRBJ2-7, with TRBD2 identical over 7 bases. V lost 5 bases, J lost 4 bases, and 8 bases stayed unmatched. CDR1 is SGHAT, CDR2 FQNNGV, per germline. The CDR3 has 14 amino acids. CDR3 region: CASSRVAGRYEQYF. CDR3 DNA sequence: TGTGCCAGCAGCCGGGTAGCGGGCCGATACGAGCAGTACTTC.

The rearrangement links TRBV13 to TRBJ1-5; D gene ambiguous. This CDR3 contains 14 residues. Looked up from germline, CDR1 is PRHDT and CDR2 is FYEKMQ (reference sequence). V dropped 4 bases and J dropped 0 bases, with 7 bases sitting between them. In DNA, the CDR3 is TGTGCCAGCAGCTCAGGACCTAGCAATCAGCCCCAGCATTTT. This sequence encodes CASSSGPSNQPQHF.

CDR3 coding DNA: TGTGCCAGCAGCTCCCGACAGGGGACGTACAATGAGCAGTTCTTC. As protein: CASSSRQGTYNEQFF. J is TRBJ2-1 and V is TRBV7-9, with 8 bases identical to TRBD1. Germline V gives CDR1 SEHNR, CDR2 FQNEAQ (reference sequence). With 4 bases clipped from V and 4 bases from J, the junction kept 6 bases outside the gene matches. The CDR3 totals 15 residues.

The rearrangement links TRBV7-6 to TRBJ2-7; 7 bases map to TRBD2. The CDR3 is 14 amino acids. After removal of 2 bases from V and 1 base from J, the junction contained 2 bases not matched to a gene. Germline assignment: CDR1 SGHVS and CDR2 FNYEAQ. In DNA, the CDR3 is TGTGCCAGCAGCTTAAGGGAGGGGTCCTACGAGCAGTACTTC. This codes for CASSLREGSYEQYF.

The chain joins TRBV6-5 to TRBJ2-1; D is perhaps TRBD2 (6 bases). Germline loops: CDR1 MNHEY, CDR2 SVGAGI. The V end was cut by 6 bases, the J end by 10 bases, with 10 bases between. This CDR3 has 11 amino acids. CDR3 DNA sequence: TGTGCCAGCAGAACTCTAGCGGAGCAGTTCTTC. It specifies CASRTLAEQFF.

The CDR3 spells CASSSGTASYEQYF. The CDR3 coding sequence is TGTGCCAGCAGCTCCGGGACAGCCTCCTACGAGCAGTACTTC. The J gene is TRBJ2-7, the V gene TRBV9, with TRBD1 identical over 7 bases. V was pared by 4 bases and J by 0 bases, with 4 bases of the junction left unmatched. Germline CDR1 reads SGDLS; CDR2 reads YYNGEE. The CDR3 is made up of 14 amino acids.

The CDR3 loop reads CASSYSVGNYTF. In DNA form, the CDR3 reads TGTGCCAGCAGTTACTCGGTGGGGAACTACACCTTC. The rearrangement links TRBV6-6 to TRBJ1-2; D is uncertain. V lost 0 bases and J lost 10, with 9 bases in between. Germline CDR1 reads MNHNY; CDR2 reads SVGAGI (reference sequence). This CDR3 region has 12 residues.

This sequence joins TRBV28 and TRBJ2-2, with a tentative D call TRBD2 (6 bases). Germline CDR1 MDHEN, CDR2 SYDVKM. The CDR3 is made up of 14 amino acids. V gave up 3 bases and J gave up 6 bases, with 11 bases separating them. The CDR3: CASSFSGPAGELFF. CDR3 in DNA: TGTGCCAGCAGTTTTAGCGGACCCGCCGGGGAGCTGTTTTTT.

V and J are TRBV28 and TRBJ2-7, with D perhaps matching TRBD2 (5 bases). CDR3 length equals 13 residues. CDR1 and CDR2 from the germline V gene are MDHEN and SYDVKM. Trimming left V 6 bases short and J 2 bases short, with 11 bases between. The CDR3: CASRAADPYEQYF. CDR3 nucleotide sequence: TGTGCCAGCAGGGCAGCGGACCCCTACGAGCAGTACTTC. The full variable domain, in which reference TRBV28 and TRBJ2-7 provide the parts outside the CDR3, is DVKVTQSSRYLVKRTGEKVFLECVQDMDHENMFWYRQDPGLGLRLIYFSYDVKMKEKGDIPEGYSVSREKKERFSLILESASTNQTSMYLCASRAADPYEQYFGPGTRLTVT.

The V call is TRBV10-2, the J call TRBJ2-3, with D possibly matching TRBD1 (6 bases). V was pared by 6 bases and J by 2 bases, with 12 bases between. Germline V gene sequence: CDR1 WSHSY, CDR2 SAAADI. This CDR3 comprises 14 residues. In DNA form, the CDR3 reads TGCGCCAGCAGGAGGCAGGGGTTCACAGATACGCAGTATTTT. Translated, it gives CASRRQGFTDTQYF.

Comment on this clone: The same CDR3 is also encoded by other DNA sequences in this sample. This rearrangement joins TRBV27 to TRBJ1-5; D may be TRBD1 (5 bases). The CDR3 has 15 amino acids. V lost 0 bases to trimming and J lost 0 bases, with 6 bases between them. Germline lookup yields CDR1 MNHEY and CDR2 SMNVEV (reference sequence). CDR3 sequence (DNA): TGTGCCAGCAGTTTATCTAGGGGTAGCAATCAGCCCCAGCATTTT. Protein sequence: CASSLSRGSNQPQHF.

This clone was seen a single time. The V gene is TRBV5-5, the J gene TRBJ1-4; maybe TRBD1 (5 bases). Germline V gene sequence: CDR1 SGHKS, CDR2 YYEKEE (reference sequence). The V and J ends lost 4 bases and 1 base respectively, with 14 bases between them. The CDR3 extends over 16 amino acids. CDR3 in amino acids: CASSLRGPETNEKLFF. Here the CDR3 DNA reads TGTGCCAGCAGCCTCCGGGGACCCGAAACTAATGAAAAACTGTTTTTT.

This chain uses TRBV9 with TRBJ1-2; the match to TRBD1 covers 9 bases. Germline V gene lookup returns CDR1 SGDLS and CDR2 YYNGEE. V shed 0 bases, J shed 0 bases, and the junction held 9 bases outside the gene matches. This CDR3 comprises 18 residues. DNA of the CDR3: TGTGCCAGCAGCGTAGCTGGGGGACAGGGCCCCTCTAACTATGGCTACACCTTC. Protein: CASSVAGGQGPSNYGYTF.

In this sample, this clone turned up once. V is TRBV19 and J is TRBJ2-7, with D tentatively TRBD1 or TRBD2 (6 bases each). Germline values: CDR1 LNHDA, CDR2 SQIVND (reference sequence). The CDR3 spans 14 residues. V shed 7 bases and J shed 6 bases, with 19 bases lying between them. As DNA, the CDR3 is TGTGCCAGTACCCCCGGTGGGGGGCTCGGCGAGCAGTACTTC. It is translated as CASTPGGGLGEQYF. Complete variable domain (other parts from reference TRBV19 and TRBJ2-7): DGGITQSPKYLFRKEGQNVTLSCEQNLNHDAMYWYRQDPGQGLRLIYYSQIVNDFQKGDIAEGYSVSREKKESFPLTVTSAQKNPTAFYLCASTPGGGLGEQYFGPGTRLTVT.

The V call is TRBV27, the J call TRBJ2-3; 7 positions agree with TRBD2. This CDR3 region has 14 residues. The V gene end was trimmed by 7 bases and the J gene end by 2 bases; junction bases not matched to a gene: 6. CDR1 is MNHEY and CDR2 is SMNVEV in the germline V gene (reference sequence). The CDR3 spells CASTPSGHTDTQYF. The CDR3 nucleotides are TGTGCCAGCACCCCTAGCGGTCACACAGATACGCAGTATTTT.

This chain joins TRBV5-6 and TRBJ2-2; 9 bases line up with TRBD2. Per the germline V gene, CDR1 is SGHDT and CDR2 is YYEEEE. The CDR3 loop spans 17 amino acids. J was trimmed by 5 bases and V by 1 base; bases with no gene match: 9. The CDR3 coding sequence is TGTGCCAGCAGCTTGTTCGTTACGCGGGAGGGGACCGGGGAGCTGTTTTTT. Amino acid sequence: CASSLFVTREGTGELFF.

V usage is TRBV6-1 and J usage is TRBJ2-1, with 7 bases that match TRBD2. The CDR3 is made up of 22 amino acids. V was clipped by 0 bases and J by 3 bases; unmatched bases: 23. The germline CDR1 and CDR2 sequences are MNHNS and SASEGT. In nucleotides, the CDR3 is TGTGCCAGCAGTGAAGCGCCGCCATCATCGTTTGGGCGGGAGAGAAACTACAATGAGCAGTTCTTC. This translates into CASSEAPPSSFGRERNYNEQFF.

The genes are TRBV7-9 and TRBJ2-7, with D possibly being TRBD1 or TRBD2 (5 bases each). The CDR3 is 17 residues long. The V end was cut by 5 bases, the J end by 5 bases, with 25 bases between. The germline V gene encodes CDR1 SEHNR and CDR2 FQNEAQ (reference sequence). The CDR3 spells CASSGTEGTLSSDEQYF. The CDR3 region has the DNA TGTGCCAGCAGCGGTACCGAGGGGACCCTGAGCTCGGACGAGCAGTACTTC.

As to this clone: The sample contains more than one DNA sequence encoding this CDR3. V and J are TRBV28 and TRBJ2-7; no clear D. This CDR3 region has 11 residues. Trimming shortened V by 6 bases and J by 2 bases, and 5 bases separated the two germline ends. Germline V CDR1 and CDR2: MDHEN, SYDVKM. The CDR3 DNA is TGTGCCAGCAGCCCCGCCTACGAGCAGTACTTC. Its protein is CASSPAYEQYF.

This chain connects TRBV7-9 to TRBJ2-6; 9 bases are shared with TRBD1. Germline V gene data show CDR1 as SEHNR and CDR2 as FQNEAQ (reference sequence). The CDR3 spans 16 residues. The trim removed 3 bases at V and 0 bases at J, leaving 0 bases unmatched. The chain's CDR3 is CASSLDRGSGANVLTF. The CDR3 DNA follows: TGTGCCAGCAGCTTGGACAGGGGCTCTGGGGCCAACGTCCTGACTTTC.

The CDR3 DNA sequence: TGTGCCAGCAGTGAAAGGGTTGGACAGGATTGGGTC. It encodes CASSERVGQDWV. The V and J genes are TRBV6-1 and TRBJ2-7, with 7 bases lining up with TRBD1. The CDR3 sequence is 12 residues long. Looked up from germline, CDR1 is MNHNS and CDR2 is SASEGT.